The sequence of this TCR beta chain was determined in a study of shared clonotypes between healthy human individuals. V lost 3 bases and J lost 2, with 22 bases in between. CDR1 and CDR2 (germline): SEHNR, FQNEAQ (reference sequence). CDR3 length: 18 residues. Each cell subset's genomic DNA was divided evenly among several immunoSEQ plates. Here immunoSEQ multiplex PCR was the method, and the copy in TCRdb shows in-frame clones only, minus some. The sample includes 2,500,000 or so clones, about 90% of them seen just once. The receptor's source is a man aged 18 to 30 in good health. Some clones in this sample may be carry-over from other donors' samples. Sequencing used naive CD4+ T cells from PBMCs. Subset of the sample: CD45RA+ positively selected. The chain employs TRBV7-9 and TRBJ1-2; tentatively, D is TRBD1 (5 bases). The CDR3 nucleotides are TGTGCCAGCAGCTTTCCATTTAGTGGGCCGGGGGGAAACTATGGCTACACCTTC. Translation: CASSFPFSGPGGNYGYTF.